The 26 T cell receptor beta chains given below trace back to one sample, sequenced in a study of CD8+ T cells in alopecia areata. Treatment meaning: oral pan-JAK inhibitor, 5-10 mg twice daily. Sequencing used cDNA as its template, made by extracting RNA and reverse transcribing it. TCRdb keeps only in-frame clones here, not all; method: immunoSEQ multiplex PCR. The sample consists of around 290,000 clones, roughly 64% of them appearing once. The sequencing used CD4+ T cells sorted from blood, collected at week 24, from a patient treated with tofacitinib. All receptors come from a human donor with alopecia areata.

The chain uses TRBV11-1 and TRBJ2-5, with TRBD2 matching 8 bases. CDR1 SGHAT and CDR2 FQDESV come from the germline V gene (reference sequence). V was clipped by 4 bases and J by 5 bases; unmatched bases: 15. The CDR3 loop spans 17 amino acids. The CDR3 loop is CASSSRTAGVGDETQYF. As DNA, the CDR3 is TGTGCCAGCAGCTCTCGTACAGCGGGGGTCGGGGACGAGACCCAGTACTTC.

The chain combines TRBV28 with TRBJ1-4, with TRBD1 as a possible D gene (6 bases). CDR1 is MDHEN, CDR2 SYDVKM, per germline. The V and J ends lost 2 bases and 8 bases respectively, with 21 bases between them. CDR3 length: 17 residues. The CDR3 loop is CASSLVGTRGGREKLFF. The CDR3 nucleotides are TGTGCCAGCAGTTTAGTGGGGACAAGAGGTGGCCGGGAAAAACTGTTTTTT.

The genes are TRBV6-5 and TRBJ1-2; TRBD1 might be the D (6 bases). V was clipped by 4 bases and J by 11 bases, with 14 bases between them. Germline-derived CDR1 and CDR2 are MNHEY and SVGAGI. The CDR3 sequence is 12 residues long. The CDR3 DNA is TGTGCCAGCAGTTCCACTGGAACAGGGTACACCTTC. This codes for CASSSTGTGYTF.

The chain joins TRBV19 to TRBJ1-1, with D hard to call. V was clipped by 4 bases and J by 5 bases, with 14 bases between them. The germline CDR1 and CDR2 sequences are LNHDA and SQIVND (reference sequence). CDR3 length: 14 residues. The CDR3 loop is CASSRVRGGTEAFF. CDR3 nucleotide sequence: TGTGCCAGTAGTAGGGTCCGCGGAGGGACTGAAGCTTTCTTT.

The chain joins TRBV30 to TRBJ2-5; D call uncertain. The CDR3 loop spans 14 amino acids. Germline V CDR1 and CDR2: GTSNPN, SVGIG (reference sequence). V shed 3 bases and J shed 5 bases, with 16 bases lying between them. This CDR3 reads CAWSGQVRMETQYF. CDR3 in DNA: TGTGCCTGGAGCGGCCAGGTCCGGATGGAGACCCAGTACTTC.

The V call is TRBV6-1, the J call TRBJ1-5; the match to TRBD1 covers 7 bases. The V gene's germline CDR1 is MNHNS and CDR2 SASEGT. With 5 bases clipped from V and 1 base from J, the junction kept 2 bases outside the gene matches. CDR3 size: 14 residues. The CDR3 nucleotides are TGTGCCAGCAGTAAACAGGGGAGCAATCAGCCCCAGCATTTT. This encodes CASSKQGSNQPQHF.

This clone was counted between two and nine times. The V gene is TRBV7-9, the J gene TRBJ2-1; D is unclear. The germline V gene has CDR1 SEHNR and CDR2 FQNEAQ (reference sequence). This CDR3 is 12 amino acids long. The DNA for the CDR3 is TGTGCGGGGTTGGGTACCTACAATGAGCAGTTCTTC. Its protein product is CAGLGTYNEQFF. Looking up the rest from reference TRBV7-9 and TRBJ2-1 gives the full variable domain: DTGVSQNPRHKITKRGQNVTFRCDPISEHNRLYWYRQTLGQGPEFLTYFQNEAQLEKSRLLSDRFSAERPKGSFSTLEIQRTEQGDSAMYLCAGLGTYNEQFFGPGTRLTVL.

This clone has only a few counts. V gene TRBV7-2 combines with J gene TRBJ2-2, with D unclear. Trimming removed 5 bases from V and 7 bases from J, with 20 bases in between. From germline, CDR1 is SGHTA and CDR2 FQGNSA. The CDR3 runs 16 residues. CDR3 region: CASSRRSFLGNGELFF. The CDR3 DNA sequence: TGTGCCAGCAGCCGGCGTAGCTTCCTGGGTAACGGGGAGCTGTTTTTT.

This clone showed up many times. The rearrangement joins TRBV15 to TRBJ1-2, with D unclear. This CDR3 comprises 15 residues. CDR1 is LNHNV, CDR2 YYDKDF, per germline (reference sequence). Trimming pared 0 bases from V and 4 bases from J, leaving 12 bases between. CDR3 DNA sequence: TGTGCCACCAGCAGAGATCTCCGGCCGGGCTATGGCTACACCTTC. It is translated as CATSRDLRPGYGYTF.

The V call is TRBV6-5, the J call TRBJ1-2, with a tentative D call TRBD1 (6 bases). The CDR3 is 14 amino acids. Germline CDR1 reads MNHEY; CDR2 reads SVGAGI. V was pared by 5 bases and J by 4 bases, with 14 bases between. Here the CDR3 DNA reads TGTGCCAGCAGTGGACCAGGGGCGGGCTATGGCTACACCTTC. It codes for CASSGPGAGYGYTF.

V and J are TRBV27 and TRBJ2-3, with D perhaps TRBD1 (5 bases). CDR1 MNHEY and CDR2 SMNVEV come from the germline V gene (reference sequence). CDR3 length: 14 residues. Trimming left V 2 bases short and J 2 bases short, with 8 bases between. The CDR3 DNA follows: TGTGCCAGCAGTTTACAAGGGGACACAGATACGCAGTATTTT. The encoded protein is CASSLQGDTDTQYF.

The CDR3, as DNA: TGCAGCGCTACCGTGGACAGGAGGTCTGGCTACACCTTC. Amino acid sequence: CSATVDRRSGYTF. V is TRBV29-1 and J is TRBJ1-2; 7 bases are a match to TRBD1. Germline CDR1 reads SQVTM; CDR2 reads ANQGSEA. The CDR3 has 13 amino acids. Trimming removed 7 bases from V and 7 bases from J; junction bases left unmatched: 12. Combining the CDR3 with reference TRBV29-1 and TRBJ1-2 gives the whole variable domain SAVISQKPSRDICQRGTSLTIQCQVDSQVTMMFWYRQQPGQSLTLIATANQGSEATYESGFVIDKFPISRPNLTFSTLTVSNMSPEDSSIYLCSATVDRRSGYTFGSGTRLTVV.

The genes are TRBV30 and TRBJ2-5; 7 bases map to TRBD1. CDR1 is GTSNPN and CDR2 is SVGIG in the germline V gene (reference sequence). The CDR3 consists of 14 residues. J gave up 2 bases and V 4 bases, and 7 bases lay outside the gene matches. CDR3: CAWNKDRPQETQYF. For the CDR3, the DNA is TGTGCCTGGAACAAGGACAGGCCTCAAGAGACCCAGTACTTC.

This clone has only a few counts. The V gene is TRBV5-1, the J gene TRBJ2-5; D is perhaps TRBD2 (7 bases). Germline lookup yields CDR1 SGHRS and CDR2 YFSETQ. The CDR3 runs 14 residues. Trimming pared 4 bases from V and 2 bases from J, leaving 12 bases between. In DNA, the CDR3 is TGCGCCAGCAGCCCGCGGGGGCGTCAAGAGACCCAGTACTTC. It codes for CASSPRGRQETQYF.

The chain couples TRBV5-1 to TRBJ1-1, with D maybe TRBD1 (6 bases). The CDR3 length is 15 residues. The germline V gene encodes CDR1 SGHRS and CDR2 YFSETQ. V was cut by 4 bases and J by 3 bases, with 16 bases left in between. CDR3 coding DNA: TGCGCCAGCAGCACCGGGGGCACAGTGGACACTGAAGCTTTCTTT. Translating gives CASSTGGTVDTEAFF.

This clone has more than one count but fewer than ten. V is TRBV6-5 and J is TRBJ2-7, with a tentative D call TRBD1 (6 bases). The CDR3 length is 14 residues. The germline CDR1 and CDR2 sequences are MNHEY and SVGAGI. Deletions cut 6 bases from V and 0 bases from J, with 12 bases between. The CDR3 loop reads CASRGPGVSYEQYF. CDR3 coding DNA: TGTGCCAGCAGAGGGCCAGGGGTCTCCTACGAGCAGTACTTC.

The chain links TRBV4-1 to TRBJ2-3; D unresolved. The CDR3 has 14 residues. The ends were cut back, 4 bases at V and 0 bases at J, with 8 bases in the middle. Per the germline V gene, CDR1 is MGHRA and CDR2 is YSYEKL. The DNA of the CDR3 is TGCGCCAGCAGCCCGACTTTTAGCACAGATACGCAGTATTTT. This codes for CASSPTFSTDTQYF.

The J gene is TRBJ1-1, the V gene TRBV19, with 8 positions matching TRBD1. The V and J ends lost 7 bases and 4 bases, in that order; junction bases with no gene match: 8. This CDR3 has 14 amino acids. Per the germline V gene, CDR1 is LNHDA and CDR2 is SQIVND (reference sequence). This CDR3 is CASIPGGRGTEAFF. DNA of the CDR3: TGTGCCAGTATTCCAGGGGGCAGGGGCACTGAAGCTTTCTTT.

V is TRBV6-5 and J is TRBJ1-1, with 7 bases fitting TRBD1. The germline V gene has CDR1 MNHEY and CDR2 SVGAGI. There are 14 residues in the CDR3. V was clipped by 7 bases and J by 0 bases; unmatched bases: 5. CDR3 residues: CASNRQGLNTEAFF. For the CDR3, the DNA is TGTGCCAGCAACCGACAGGGATTGAACACTGAAGCTTTCTTT.

The chain employs TRBV29-1 and TRBJ2-7, with D possibly being TRBD1 or TRBD2 (5 bases each). Trimming pared 3 bases from V and 2 bases from J, leaving 17 bases between. Germline values: CDR1 SQVTM, CDR2 ANQGSEA. The CDR3 has 15 residues. The CDR3 region is CSVEGVDPFPYEQYF. The CDR3 nucleotides read TGCAGCGTTGAGGGGGTGGACCCGTTTCCCTACGAGCAGTACTTC.

The chain uses TRBV25-1 and TRBJ2-5; tentative D call: TRBD1 (6 bases). CDR1 is MGHDK and CDR2 is SYGVNS in the germline V gene. CDR3 length: 13 residues. V lost 10 bases and J lost 4, with 16 bases in between. The CDR3 coding sequence is TGTGCCACCAACAGGGAAACAACAGAGACCCAGTACTTC. It yields the protein CATNRETTETQYF.

The V and J genes are TRBV5-1 and TRBJ2-5; TRBD2 aligns across 8 bases. J gave up 1 base and V 3 bases, and 5 bases lay outside the gene matches. CDR1 SGHRS and CDR2 YFSETQ come from the germline V gene. The CDR3 length is 15 residues. The CDR3 DNA is TGCGCCAGCAGCTCGAGCGGGGGTCTCCAAGAGACCCAGTACTTC. Its translation: CASSSSGGLQETQYF. The whole variable domain, filled in from reference TRBV5-1 and TRBJ2-5, reads KAGVTQTPRYLIKTRGQQVTLSCSPISGHRSVSWYQQTPGQGLQFLFEYFSETQRNKGNFPGRFSGRQFSNSRSEMNVSTLELGDSALYLCASSSSGGLQETQYFGPGTRLLVL.

The chain employs TRBV7-2 and TRBJ1-4, with TRBD1 matching over 7 bases. J gave up 4 bases and V 5 bases, and 7 bases lay outside the gene matches. CDR1 and CDR2 from the germline V gene are SGHTA and FQGNSA. The CDR3 extends over 15 amino acids. CDR3 amino acids: CASSLQTGVNEKLFF. CDR3 coding DNA: TGTGCCAGCAGCCTCCAAACAGGGGTTAATGAAAAACTGTTTTTT.

As for this clone: The same CDR3 is also encoded by other DNA sequences in this sample. The chain links TRBV18 to TRBJ2-3; no firm D call. The CDR3 totals 12 residues. Trimming removed 0 bases from V and 4 bases from J, with 2 bases in between. CDR1 is KGHSH, CDR2 LQKENI, per germline. CDR3 DNA: TGTGCCAGCTCACCACCATCAGATACGCAGTATTTT. Its protein is CASSPPSDTQYF.

The chain carries TRBV2 and TRBJ2-5; D may be TRBD1 (5 bases). Per germline, CDR1 SNHLY and CDR2 FYNNEI. V lost 6 bases and J lost 4, with 9 bases in between. The CDR3 runs to 12 residues. The CDR3 DNA reads TGTGCCAGCAGGGGGCTGCCAGAGACCCAGTACTTC. It yields the protein CASRGLPETQYF.

The chain joins TRBV7-9 to TRBJ1-1, with D perhaps matching TRBD1 (5 bases). Per germline, CDR1 SEHNR and CDR2 FQNEAQ (reference sequence). Trimming took off 4 bases at V and 4 bases at J, with 10 bases between the two ends. The CDR3 covers 13 residues. The DNA of the CDR3 is TGTGCCAGCAGCTCCGGACAATCCACTGAAGCTTTCTTT. Its protein is CASSSGQSTEAFF.